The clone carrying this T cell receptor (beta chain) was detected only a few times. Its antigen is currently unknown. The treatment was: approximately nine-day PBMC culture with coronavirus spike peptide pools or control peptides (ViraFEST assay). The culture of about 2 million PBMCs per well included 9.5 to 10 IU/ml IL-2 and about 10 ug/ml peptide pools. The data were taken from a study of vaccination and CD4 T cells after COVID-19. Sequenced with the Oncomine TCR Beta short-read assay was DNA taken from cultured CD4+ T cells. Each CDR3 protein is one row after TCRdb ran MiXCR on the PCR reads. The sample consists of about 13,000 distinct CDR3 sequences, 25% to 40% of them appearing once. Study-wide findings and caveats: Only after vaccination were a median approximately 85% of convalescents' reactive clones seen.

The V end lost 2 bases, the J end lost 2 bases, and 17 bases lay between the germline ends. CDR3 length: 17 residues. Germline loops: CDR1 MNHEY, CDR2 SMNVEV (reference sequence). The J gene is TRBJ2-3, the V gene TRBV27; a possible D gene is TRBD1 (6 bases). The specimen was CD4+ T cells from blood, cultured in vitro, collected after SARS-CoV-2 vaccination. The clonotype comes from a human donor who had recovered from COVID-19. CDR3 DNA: TGTGCCAGCAGTTTACGGTACAGGGCGTGGGCCACAGATACGCAGTATTTT. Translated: CASSLRYRAWATDTQYF.